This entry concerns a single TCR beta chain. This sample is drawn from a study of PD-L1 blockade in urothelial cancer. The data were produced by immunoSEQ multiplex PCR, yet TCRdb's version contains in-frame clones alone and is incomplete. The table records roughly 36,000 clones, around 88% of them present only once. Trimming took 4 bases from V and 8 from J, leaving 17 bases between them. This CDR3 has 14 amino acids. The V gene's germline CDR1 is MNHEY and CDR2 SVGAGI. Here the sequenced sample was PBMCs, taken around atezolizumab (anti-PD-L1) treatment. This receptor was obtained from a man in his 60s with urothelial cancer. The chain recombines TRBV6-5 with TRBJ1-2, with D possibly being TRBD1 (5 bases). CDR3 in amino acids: CASSSALWGDGYTF. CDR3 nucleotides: TGTGCCAGCAGTTCCGCTCTATGGGGGGACGGCTACACCTTC.